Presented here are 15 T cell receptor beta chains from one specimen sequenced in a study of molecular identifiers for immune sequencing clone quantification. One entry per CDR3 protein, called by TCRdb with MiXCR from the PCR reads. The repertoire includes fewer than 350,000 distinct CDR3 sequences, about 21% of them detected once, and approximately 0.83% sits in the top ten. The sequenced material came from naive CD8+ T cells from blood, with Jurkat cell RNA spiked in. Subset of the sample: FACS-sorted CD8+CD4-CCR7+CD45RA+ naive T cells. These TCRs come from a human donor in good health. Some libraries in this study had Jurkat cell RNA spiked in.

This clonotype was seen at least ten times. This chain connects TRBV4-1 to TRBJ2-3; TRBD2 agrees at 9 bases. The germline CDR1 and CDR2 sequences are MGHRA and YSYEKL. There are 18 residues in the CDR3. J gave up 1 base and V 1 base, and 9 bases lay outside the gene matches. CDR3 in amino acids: CASSQVPPLAGRTDTQYF. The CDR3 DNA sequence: TGCGCCAGCAGCCAAGTTCCCCCCCTAGCGGGACGCACAGATACGCAGTATTTT.

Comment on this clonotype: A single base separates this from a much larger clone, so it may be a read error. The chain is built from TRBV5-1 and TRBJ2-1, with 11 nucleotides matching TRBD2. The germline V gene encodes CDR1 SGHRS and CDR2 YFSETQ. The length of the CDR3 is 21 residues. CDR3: CASSPLEGGLAVPISYNELFF. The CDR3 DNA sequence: TGCGCCAGCAGCCCCTTGGAGGGGGGACTAGCGGTCCCTATCTCCTACAATGAGCTGTTCTTC.

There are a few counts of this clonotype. CDR3 residues: CAWTWDPTPNYGYTF. CDR3 DNA sequence: TGTGCCTGGACTTGGGACCCCACTCCCAACTATGGCTACACCTTC. The chain is built from TRBV30 and TRBJ1-2; possibly TRBD1 for D (5 bases). Trimming took off 4 bases at V and 2 bases at J, with 17 bases between the two ends. This CDR3 is built from 15 residues. The germline V gene encodes CDR1 GTSNPN and CDR2 SVGIG (reference sequence). The full variable domain, rest sourced from reference TRBV30 and TRBJ1-2, is SQTIHQWPATLVQPVGSPLSLECTVEGTSNPNLYWYRQAAGRGLQLLFYSVGIGQISSEVPQNLSASRPQDRQFILSSKKLLLSDSGFYLCAWTWDPTPNYGYTFGSGTRLTVV.

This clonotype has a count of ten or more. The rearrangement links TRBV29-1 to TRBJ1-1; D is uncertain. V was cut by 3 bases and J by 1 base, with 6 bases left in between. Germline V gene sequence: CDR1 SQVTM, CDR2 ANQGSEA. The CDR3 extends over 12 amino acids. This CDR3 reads CSVDLGNTEAFF. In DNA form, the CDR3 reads TGCAGCGTTGATCTGGGGAACACTGAAGCTTTCTTT.

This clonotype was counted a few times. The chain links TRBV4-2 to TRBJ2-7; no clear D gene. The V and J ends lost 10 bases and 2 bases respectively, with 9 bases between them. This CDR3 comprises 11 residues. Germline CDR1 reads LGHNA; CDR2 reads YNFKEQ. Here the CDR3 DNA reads TGTGCCACTAAAGGCCCCTACGAGCAGTACTTC. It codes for CATKGPYEQYF.

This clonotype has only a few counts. CDR3 sequence reads: CASSYTDRPGLRKETQYF. The DNA of the CDR3 is TGTGCCAGCAGTTACACGGATCGGCCTGGGTTACGGAAAGAGACCCAGTACTTC. The chain combines TRBV6-2 or TRBV6-3 with TRBJ2-5; D unclear. This CDR3 has 18 amino acids. Trimming stripped 2 bases from V and 3 bases from J, with 22 bases between. Germline lookup yields CDR1 MNHEY and CDR2 SVGEGT.

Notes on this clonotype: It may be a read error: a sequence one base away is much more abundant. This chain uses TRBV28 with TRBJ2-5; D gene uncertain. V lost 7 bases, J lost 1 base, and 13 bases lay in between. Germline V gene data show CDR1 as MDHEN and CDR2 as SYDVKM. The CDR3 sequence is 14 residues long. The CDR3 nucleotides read TGTGCCAGCAATTTGGGTCAGATCCAAGAGACCCAGTACTTC. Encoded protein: CASNLGQIQETQYF.

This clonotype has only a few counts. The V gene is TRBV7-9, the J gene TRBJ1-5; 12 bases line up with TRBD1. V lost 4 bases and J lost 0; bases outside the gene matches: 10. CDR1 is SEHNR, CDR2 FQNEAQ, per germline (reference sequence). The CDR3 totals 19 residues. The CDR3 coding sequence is TGTGCCAGCAGCTGTCCCGGGACAGGGGGCGCAGGTAGCAATCAGCCCCAGCATTTT. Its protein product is CASSCPGTGGAGSNQPQHF.

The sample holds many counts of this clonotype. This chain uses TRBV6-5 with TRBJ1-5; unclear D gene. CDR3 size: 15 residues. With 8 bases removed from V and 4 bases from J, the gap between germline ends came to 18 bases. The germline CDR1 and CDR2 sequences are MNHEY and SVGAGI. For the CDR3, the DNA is TGTGCCAGCGCCATAACTGCGATACCTAATCAGCCCCAGCATTTT. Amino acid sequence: CASAITAIPNQPQHF.

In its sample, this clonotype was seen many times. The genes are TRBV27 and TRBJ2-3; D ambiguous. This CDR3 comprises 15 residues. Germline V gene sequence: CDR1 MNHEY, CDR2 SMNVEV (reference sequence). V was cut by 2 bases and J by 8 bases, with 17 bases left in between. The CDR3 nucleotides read TGTGCCAGCAGTTTAAAGTCCCGGTTCTTCCCTACGCAGTATTTT. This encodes CASSLKSRFFPTQYF.

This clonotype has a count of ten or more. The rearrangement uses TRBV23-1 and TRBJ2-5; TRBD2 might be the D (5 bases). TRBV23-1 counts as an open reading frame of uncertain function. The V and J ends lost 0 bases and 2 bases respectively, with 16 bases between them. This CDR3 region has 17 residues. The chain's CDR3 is CASSQSRAEGGQETQYF. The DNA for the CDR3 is TGCGCCAGCAGTCAATCGAGGGCAGAGGGCGGGCAAGAGACCCAGTACTTC.

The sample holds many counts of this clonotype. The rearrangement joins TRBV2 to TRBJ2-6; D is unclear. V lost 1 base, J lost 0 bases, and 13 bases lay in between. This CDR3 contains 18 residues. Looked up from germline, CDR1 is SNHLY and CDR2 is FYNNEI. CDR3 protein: CASSEGVVRVSGANVLTF. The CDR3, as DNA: TGTGCCAGCAGTGAAGGGGTCGTTCGGGTCTCTGGGGCCAACGTCCTGACTTTC.

The CDR3 DNA sequence: TGTGCCAGCAGAATGAGCACCGGGGAGCTGTTTTTT. Residues: CASRMSTGELFF. The chain carries TRBV27 and TRBJ2-2; D is unresolved. Germline V CDR1 and CDR2: MNHEY, SMNVEV (reference sequence). The V gene lost 6 bases and the J gene lost 4 bases, with 6 bases spanning the gap. This CDR3 is 12 amino acids long.

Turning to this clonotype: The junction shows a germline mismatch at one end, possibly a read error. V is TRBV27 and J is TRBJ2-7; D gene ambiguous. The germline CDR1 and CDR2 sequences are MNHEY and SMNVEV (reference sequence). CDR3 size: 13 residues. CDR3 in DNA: TGTGCCAGCAGTTTAAGGAGCCCCTACGGGCAGTACTTC. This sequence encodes CASSLRSPYGQYF.

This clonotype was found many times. For the CDR3, the DNA is TGCGCCAGCAGCCAGGGACAGGGGGCTGACGAGCAGTACTTC. Translation gives CASSQGQGADEQYF. The V gene is TRBV4-1, the J gene TRBJ2-7; 12 bases are shared with TRBD1. Unmatched junction bases numbered 2, after V lost 3 bases and J lost 5 bases. This CDR3 has 14 amino acids. CDR1 is MGHRA, CDR2 YSYEKL, per germline.